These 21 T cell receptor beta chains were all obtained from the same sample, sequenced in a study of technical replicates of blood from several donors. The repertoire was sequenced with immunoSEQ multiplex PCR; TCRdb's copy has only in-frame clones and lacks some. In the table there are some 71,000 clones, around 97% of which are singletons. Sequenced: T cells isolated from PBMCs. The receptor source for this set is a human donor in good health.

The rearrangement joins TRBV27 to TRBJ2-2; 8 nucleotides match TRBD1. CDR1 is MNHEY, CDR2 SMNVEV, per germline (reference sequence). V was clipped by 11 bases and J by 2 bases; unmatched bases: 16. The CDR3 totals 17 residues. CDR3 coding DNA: TGTGCCTATCCCAGCCCGGTGACAGGGGCTAACACCGGGGAGCTGTTTTTT. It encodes CAYPSPVTGANTGELFF.

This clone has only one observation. The CDR3 bases are TGTGCCAGCAGTGAAGCGGGGTATGCGCAGCCCCAGCATTTT. It codes for CASSEAGYAQPQHF. The V gene is TRBV25-1, the J gene TRBJ1-5; D unclear. V was shortened by 2 bases and J by 7 bases, with 12 bases between the two germline ends. Germline V gene sequence: CDR1 MGHDK, CDR2 SYGVNS. The CDR3 sequence is 14 residues long.

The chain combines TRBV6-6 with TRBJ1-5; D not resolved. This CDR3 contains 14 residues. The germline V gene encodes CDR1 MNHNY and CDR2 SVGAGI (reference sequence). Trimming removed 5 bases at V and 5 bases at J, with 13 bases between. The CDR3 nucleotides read TGTGCCAGCAGTATAGGTACAGAACATCAGCCCCAGCATTTT. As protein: CASSIGTEHQPQHF.

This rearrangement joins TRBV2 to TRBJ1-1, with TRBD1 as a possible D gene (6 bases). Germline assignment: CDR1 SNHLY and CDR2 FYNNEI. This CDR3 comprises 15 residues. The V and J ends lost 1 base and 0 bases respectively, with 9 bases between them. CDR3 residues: CASSEEGGVNTEAFF. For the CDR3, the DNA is TGTGCCAGCAGTGAAGAGGGGGGGGTGAACACTGAAGCTTTCTTT.

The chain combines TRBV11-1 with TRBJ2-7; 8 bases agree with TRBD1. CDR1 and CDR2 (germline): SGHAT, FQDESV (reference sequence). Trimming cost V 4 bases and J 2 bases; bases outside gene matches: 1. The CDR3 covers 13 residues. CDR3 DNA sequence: TGTGCCAGCAGCTCGGACAGGGCCTACGAGCAGTACTTC. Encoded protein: CASSSDRAYEQYF.

The CDR3 sequence is CASSSVRTDGYTF. The DNA for the CDR3 is TGTGCCAGCAGCTCGGTACGGACAGACGGCTACACCTTC. The chain employs TRBV7-3 and TRBJ1-2, with TRBD1 as a possible D gene (6 bases). The CDR3 runs to 13 residues. Germline CDR1 is SGHTA and CDR2 is FQGTGA. V lost 4 bases, J lost 8 bases, and 14 bases lay in between.

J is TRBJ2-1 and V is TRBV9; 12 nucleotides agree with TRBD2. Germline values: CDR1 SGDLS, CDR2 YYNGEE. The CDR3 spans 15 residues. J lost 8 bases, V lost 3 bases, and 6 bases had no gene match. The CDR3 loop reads CASSARTSGTDEQFF. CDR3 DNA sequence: TGTGCCAGCAGCGCCCGGACTAGCGGGACCGATGAGCAGTTCTTC.

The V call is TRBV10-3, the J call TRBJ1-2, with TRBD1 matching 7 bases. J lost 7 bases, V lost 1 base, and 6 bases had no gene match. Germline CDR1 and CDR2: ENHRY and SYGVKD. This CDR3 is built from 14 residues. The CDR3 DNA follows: TGTGCCATCAGTGAGTGGGACAGTGAAATTGGCTACACCTTC. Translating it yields CAISEWDSEIGYTF.

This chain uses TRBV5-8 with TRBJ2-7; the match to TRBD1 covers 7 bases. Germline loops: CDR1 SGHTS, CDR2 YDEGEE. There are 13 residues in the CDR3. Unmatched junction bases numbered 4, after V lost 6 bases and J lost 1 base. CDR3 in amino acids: CASNPGQSYEQYF. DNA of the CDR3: TGTGCCAGCAACCCGGGACAGTCCTACGAGCAGTACTTC. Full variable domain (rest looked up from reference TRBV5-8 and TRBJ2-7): EAGVTQSPTHLIKTRGQQATLRCSPISGHTSVYWYQQALGLGLQFLLWYDEGEERNRGNFPPRFSGRQFPNYSSELNVNALELEDSALYLCASNPGQSYEQYFGPGTRLTVT.

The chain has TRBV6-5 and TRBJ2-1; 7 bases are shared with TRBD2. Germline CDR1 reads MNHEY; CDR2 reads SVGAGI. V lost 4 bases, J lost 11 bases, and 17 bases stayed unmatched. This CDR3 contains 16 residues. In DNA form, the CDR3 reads TGTGCCAGCAGTTCCCCGAGGAGCGGGAAGGTTAGTAAGCAGTTCTTC. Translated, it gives CASSSPRSGKVSKQFF.

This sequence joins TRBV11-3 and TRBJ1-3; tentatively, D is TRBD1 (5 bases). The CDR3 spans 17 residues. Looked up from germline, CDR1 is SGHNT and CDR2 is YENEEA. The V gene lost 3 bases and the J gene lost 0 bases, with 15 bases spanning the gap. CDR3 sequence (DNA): TGTGCCAGCAGCTTTCAAGGGGCCTCGAGCTCTGGAAACACCATATATTTT. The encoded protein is CASSFQGASSSGNTIYF.

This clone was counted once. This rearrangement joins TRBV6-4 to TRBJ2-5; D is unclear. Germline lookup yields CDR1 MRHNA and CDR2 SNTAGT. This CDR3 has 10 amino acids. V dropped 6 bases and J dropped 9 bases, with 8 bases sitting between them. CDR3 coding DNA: TGTGCCAGCAGCCCCCGGTCCCAGTACTTC. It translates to CASSPRSQYF.

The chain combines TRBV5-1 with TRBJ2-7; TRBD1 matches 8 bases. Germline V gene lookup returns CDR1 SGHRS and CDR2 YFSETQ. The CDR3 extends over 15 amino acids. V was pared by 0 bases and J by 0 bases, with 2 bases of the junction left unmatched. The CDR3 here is CASSLAGGRSYEQYF. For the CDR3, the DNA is TGCGCCAGCAGCTTGGCAGGGGGCCGCTCCTACGAGCAGTACTTC.

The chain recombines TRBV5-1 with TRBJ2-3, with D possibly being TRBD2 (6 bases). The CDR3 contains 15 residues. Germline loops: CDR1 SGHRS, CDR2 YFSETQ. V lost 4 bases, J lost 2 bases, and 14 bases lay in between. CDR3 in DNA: TGCGCCAGCAGCCAGACTAGGCTCCTCACAGATACGCAGTATTTT. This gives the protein CASSQTRLLTDTQYF.

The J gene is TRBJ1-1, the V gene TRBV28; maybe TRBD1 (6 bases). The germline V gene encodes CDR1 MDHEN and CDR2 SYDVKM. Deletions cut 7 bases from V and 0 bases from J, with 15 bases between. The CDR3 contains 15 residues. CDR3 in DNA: TGTGCCAGCACCAAAGGGGGAGCCCTGAACACTGAAGCTTTCTTT. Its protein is CASTKGGALNTEAFF.

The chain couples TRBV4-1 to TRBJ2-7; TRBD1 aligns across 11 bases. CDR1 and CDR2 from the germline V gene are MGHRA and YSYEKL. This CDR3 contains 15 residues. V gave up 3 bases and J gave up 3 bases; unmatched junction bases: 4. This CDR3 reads CASSQAGTGGYEQYF. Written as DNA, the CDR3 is TGCGCCAGCAGCCAGGCCGGGACAGGGGGCTACGAGCAGTACTTC.

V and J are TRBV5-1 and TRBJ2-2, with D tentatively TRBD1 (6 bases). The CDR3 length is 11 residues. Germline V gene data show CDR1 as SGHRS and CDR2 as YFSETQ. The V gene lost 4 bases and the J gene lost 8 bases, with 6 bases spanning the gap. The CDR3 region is CASSQGGELFF. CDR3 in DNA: TGCGCCAGCAGCCAGGGGGGGGAGCTGTTTTTT.

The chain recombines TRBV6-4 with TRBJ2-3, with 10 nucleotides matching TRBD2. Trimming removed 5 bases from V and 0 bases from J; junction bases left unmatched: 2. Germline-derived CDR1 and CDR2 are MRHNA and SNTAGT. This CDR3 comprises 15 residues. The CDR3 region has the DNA TGTGCCAGCAGTTTGACTAGCGGGAGCACAGATACGCAGTATTTT. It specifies CASSLTSGSTDTQYF.

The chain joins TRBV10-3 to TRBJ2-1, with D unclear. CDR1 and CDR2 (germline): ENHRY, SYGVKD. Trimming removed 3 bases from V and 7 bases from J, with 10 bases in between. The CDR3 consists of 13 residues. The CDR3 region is CAISESRGNEQFF. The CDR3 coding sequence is TGTGCCATCAGTGAATCGAGAGGTAATGAGCAGTTCTTC.

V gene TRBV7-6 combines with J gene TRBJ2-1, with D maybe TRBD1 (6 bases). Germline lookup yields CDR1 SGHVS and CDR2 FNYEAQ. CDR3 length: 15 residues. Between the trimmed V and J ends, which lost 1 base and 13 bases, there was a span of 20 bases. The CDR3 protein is CASSLVLQGQGDQFF. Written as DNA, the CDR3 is TGTGCCAGCAGCTTAGTCCTTCAGGGGCAGGGCGATCAGTTCTTC. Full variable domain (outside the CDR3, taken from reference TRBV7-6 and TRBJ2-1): GAGVSQSPRYKVTKRGQDVALRCDPISGHVSLYWYRQALGQGPEFLTYFNYEAQQDKSGLPNDRFSAERPEGSISTLTIQRTEQRDSAMYRCASSLVLQGQGDQFFGPGTRLTVL.

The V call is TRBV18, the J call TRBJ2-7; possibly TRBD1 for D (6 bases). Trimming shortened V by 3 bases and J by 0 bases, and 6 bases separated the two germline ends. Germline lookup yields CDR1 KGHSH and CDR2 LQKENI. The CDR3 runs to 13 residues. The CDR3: CASSPDSSYEQYF. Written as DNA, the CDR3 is TGTGCCAGCTCACCGGACAGCTCCTACGAGCAGTACTTC.